This entry concerns a single T cell receptor beta chain. This sample stems from a study of shared clonotypes between healthy human individuals. Looking at the study overall: Plates per donor: three CD4 naive, three CD4 memory, two CD8 naive, one CD8 memory.

The germline CDR1 and CDR2 sequences are SGHKS and YYEKEE (reference sequence). The CDR3 runs 15 residues. Germline trimming cut 4 bases from V and 7 bases from J; bases unmatched to any gene: 7. Assay runs were performed at deep level. The DNA input per sorted-subset replicate PCR was 200 to 250 ng, corresponding to 28,000 or so T cell genomes. Repertoires were generated with immunoSEQ multiplex PCR, while TCRdb's copy carries only in-frame clones and drops some. The sample includes 2 million to 3 million clones, 90% to 95% of them seen just once. The rearrangement links TRBV5-5 to TRBJ2-2, with 10 bases fitting TRBD1. The sequence derives from a young man in good health. Some clones in this sample may be carry-over from other donors' samples. The sequencing input was naive CD4+ T cells from PBMCs. As for subset: CD45RA+ positively selected. The DNA for the CDR3 is TGTGCCAGCAGCGGGGACAGGGGTTTCGTCGGGGAGCTGTTTTTT. Translated: CASSGDRGFVGELFF. Together with reference TRBV5-5 and TRBJ2-2, the CDR3 gives the full variable domain: DAGVTQSPTHLIKTRGQQVTLRCSPISGHKSVSWYQQVLGQGPQFIFQYYEKEERGRGNFPDRFSARQFPNYSSELNVNALLLGDSALYLCASSGDRGFVGELFFGEGSRLTVL.